The 7 T cell receptor beta chains presented below share a single source sample, sequenced in a study of T cells after yellow fever vaccination (dated by TCRdb to between 2018 and 2021). In light of the paper, this sample's treatment or condition label describes: live attenuated yellow fever vaccine strain. The library was made by 5' RACE. Sequencing relied on an Illumina NovaSeq 6000. TCRdb took the public reads, trimmed them with fastp at Q25, ran MiXCR for clone calling and kept in-frame beta chains. CDR3 protein duplicates are merged, each entry listing the most common genes and DNA. The sample yields 250,000 or so distinct CDR3 sequences; over 3% were counted once. Roughly a fifth of the sample belongs to the ten largest clones. This specimen consisted of PBMCs, obtained 15 days after the yellow fever booster vaccination. The source is a man in his late teens or twenties who received the YFV17D yellow fever vaccine.

This clonotype has a count of ten or more. The CDR3 loop reads CASSLLDRESQFF. The DNA for the CDR3 is TGCGCCAGCAGCTTGCTGGACAGGGAGTCCCAGTTCTTC. The chain links TRBV5-1 to TRBJ2-1, with 8 bases identical to TRBD1. V trimming: 1 base; J trimming: 13 bases; junction bases outside the gene matches: 7. The V gene's germline CDR1 is SGHRS and CDR2 YFSETQ. The CDR3 consists of 13 residues.

This clonotype was counted ten times or more. The V call is TRBV20-1, the J call TRBJ2-5; D not certain. V lost 1 base to trimming and J lost 3 bases, with 6 bases between them. Germline V gene data show CDR1 as DFQATT and CDR2 as SNEGSKA (reference sequence). This CDR3 is built from 12 residues. CDR3 sequence reads: CSARGPEETQYF. CDR3 in DNA: TGCAGTGCTAGAGGCCCCGAAGAGACCCAGTACTTC.

Many counts were recorded for this clonotype. V is TRBV5-1 and J is TRBJ2-3; perhaps TRBD2 as D (6 bases). The V gene lost 3 bases and the J gene lost 0 bases, with 14 bases spanning the gap. The germline gives CDR1 SGHRS, CDR2 YFSETQ. The CDR3 has 16 amino acids. Here the CDR3 reads CASSSRPRGSTDTQYF. The CDR3 nucleotides are TGCGCCAGCAGCTCCCGCCCGCGGGGCAGCACAGATACGCAGTATTTT.

This clonotype came up many times. As DNA, the CDR3 is TGTGCCAGCAGCTTGGTAGGGTCAGGGGAATCACCCCTCCACTTT. Amino acid sequence: CASSLVGSGESPLHF. J is TRBJ1-6 and V is TRBV5-5; weak D call: TRBD1 (6 bases). This CDR3 region has 15 residues. V was pared by 0 bases and J by 10 bases, with 14 bases between. The germline CDR1 and CDR2 sequences are SGHKS and YYEKEE (reference sequence). Variable domain in full (rest from reference TRBV5-5 and TRBJ1-6): DAGVTQSPTHLIKTRGQQVTLRCSPISGHKSVSWYQQVLGQGPQFIFQYYEKEERGRGNFPDRFSARQFPNYSSELNVNALLLGDSALYLCASSLVGSGESPLHFGNGTRLTVT.

This clonotype was recorded many times. The J gene is TRBJ2-1, the V gene TRBV5-1; possible D gene TRBD2, 5 bases. Germline V gives CDR1 SGHRS, CDR2 YFSETQ. The length of the CDR3 is 15 residues. Trimming stripped 0 bases from V and 1 base from J, with 8 bases between. The CDR3 region has the DNA TGCGCCAGCAGCTTGGTCACGGGGTCCTACAATGAGCAGTTCTTC. Residues: CASSLVTGSYNEQFF.

This clonotype was observed at least ten times. The chain is built from TRBV7-8 and TRBJ2-2; the D is unclear. Looked up from germline, CDR1 is SGHVS and CDR2 is FQNEAQ. The V end lost 1 base, the J end lost 9 bases, and 9 bases lay between the germline ends. The CDR3 is 13 amino acids. The CDR3: CASSLVGNRELFF. CDR3 in DNA: TGTGCCAGCAGCTTAGTGGGGAACCGGGAGCTGTTTTTT. The full variable domain, in which reference TRBV7-8 and TRBJ2-2 provide the parts outside the CDR3, is GAGVSQSPRYKVAKRGQDVALRCDPISGHVSLFWYQQALGQGPEFLTYFQNEAQLDKSGLPSDRFFAERPEGSVSTLKIQRTQQEDSAVYLCASSLVGNRELFFGEGSRLTVL.

This clonotype was counted many times. V is TRBV7-2 and J is TRBJ2-1, with D possibly matching TRBD1 (5 bases). V was trimmed by 4 bases and J by 6 bases, leaving 13 bases between them. This CDR3 is built from 14 residues. CDR1 and CDR2 from the germline V gene are SGHTA and FQGNSA. The CDR3 DNA reads TGTGCCAGCAGCTCAAGGCAGGGCCGCAATGAGCAGTTCTTC. Translated, it gives CASSSRQGRNEQFF.